A selection of T cell receptor beta chains follows, all from one sample in a study of graft-versus-host responses after intestinal transplantation. Only in-frame clones appear in the TCRdb table, and some are missing; sequencing was by immunoSEQ multiplex PCR. The sample includes about 100,000 clones, more than 85% of them seen just once. Their cognate antigens are unknown. The sample was unstimulated CD4+ T cells sorted from spleen or lymph node cells, taken before transplant. These receptors all stem from a human donor who was the organ donor for an intestinal transplant. Each CDR3 is given with its conserved first and last residue. D genes are given only for firm matches. Expanded clones get a size class; other rows say once, few or many, or leave the size out.

V	size	J	D	CDR3	DNA
TRBV11-3	-	TRBJ2-7	TRBD1	CARIRDRAYEQYF	TGTGCCAGGATCCGGGACAGAGCCTACGAGCAGTACTTC
TRBV5-6	-	TRBJ2-3	-	CASRRGGITGLTDTQYF	TGTGCCAGCAGAAGGGGGGGGATTACGGGCCTCACAGATACGCAGTATTTT
TRBV30	-	TRBJ2-1	-	CALDPGAYNEQFF	TGTGCCTTAGATCCGGGGGCCTACAATGAGCAGTTCTTC
TRBV5-1	-	TRBJ1-1	TRBD1	CASSHPARGSEAFF	TGCGCCAGCAGCCACCCAGCCAGGGGGAGTGAAGCTTTCTTT
TRBV9	-	TRBJ1-2	-	CASSPHYRDNYGYTF	TGTGCCAGCAGCCCTCATTACAGGGATAACTATGGCTACACCTTC
TRBV18	once	TRBJ1-2	-	CASSPPSSQENGYTF	TGTGCCAGCTCACCACCTAGCTCACAGGAGAATGGCTACACCTTC
TRBV18	once	TRBJ2-5	-	CASSLGLQETQYF	TGTGCCAGCTCACTGGGCCTCCAAGAGACCCAGTACTTC
TRBV28	-	TRBJ1-2	-	CASSFGEGYGYTF	TGTGCCAGCAGTTTTGGGGAGGGATATGGCTACACCTTC
TRBV7-9	few	TRBJ2-3	TRBD2	CASSRTSGGTDTQYF	TGTGCCAGCAGCCGGACTAGCGGGGGCACAGATACGCAGTATTTT
TRBV28	-	TRBJ2-2	-	CASSLLAEPNTGELFF	TGTGCCAGCAGTTTACTCGCGGAACCGAACACCGGGGAGCTGTTTTTT
TRBV7-9	-	TRBJ2-1	TRBD2	CASSFILAGHNEQFF	TGTGCCAGCAGCTTCATCTTAGCGGGGCACAATGAGCAGTTCTTC
TRBV27	-	TRBJ2-3	-	CASRLGDTQYF	TGTGCCAGCAGATTGGGGGATACGCAGTATTTT
TRBV19	-	TRBJ2-5	TRBD1	CASSPRDRGETQYF	TGTGCCAGTAGTCCCAGGGACAGGGGAGAGACCCAGTACTTC
TRBV5-1	-	TRBJ1-5	-	CASRLTNQPQHF	TGCGCCAGCAGACTCACGAATCAGCCCCAGCATTTT
TRBV19	-	TRBJ2-7	-	CASSMQTGTEQYF	TGTGCCAGTAGTATGCAAACAGGGACCGAGCAGTACTTC
TRBV4-1	-	TRBJ2-5	-	CASSQVFGGPSKETQYF	TGCGCCAGCAGCCAAGTTTTTGGAGGGCCAAGCAAAGAGACCCAGTACTTC
TRBV18	-	TRBJ2-7	TRBD1	CASSWTGSAYEQYF	TGTGCCAGCTCCTGGACAGGTTCGGCTTACGAGCAGTACTTC
TRBV7-6	-	TRBJ2-3	TRBD2	CASTKGGFQNTQYF	TGTGCCAGCACCAAGGGAGGGTTTCAAAATACGCAGTATTTT
TRBV5-5	-	TRBJ2-7	-	CASSLTGTTYEQYF	TGTGCCAGCAGCTTGACAGGGACAACCTACGAGCAGTACTTC
TRBV20-1	once	TRBJ2-4	-	CSARGDSQYF	TGCAGTGCTAGAGGGGACTCCCAGTACTTC
TRBV5-1	-	TRBJ2-5	-	CASRFQETQYF	TGCGCCAGCAGGTTCCAAGAGACCCAGTACTTC
TRBV30	-	TRBJ1-1	-	CAWNRASTEAFF	TGTGCCTGGAACAGGGCTTCGACTGAAGCTTTCTTT
TRBV5-6	few	TRBJ2-7	TRBD1	CASSWTGAASYEQYF	TGTGCCAGCAGCTGGACAGGGGCCGCCTCCTACGAGCAGTACTTC
TRBV5-1	-	TRBJ1-2	-	CASSPLARNGYTF	TGCGCCAGCAGCCCGTTGGCCCGGAATGGCTACACCTTC
TRBV5-1	-	TRBJ1-2	TRBD1	CASSSFRGQGYGYTF	TGCGCCAGCAGCTCGTTCAGGGGGCAGGGCTATGGCTACACCTTC
TRBV28	-	TRBJ2-7	TRBD1	CASSLPGQGAKRNEQYF	TGTGCCAGCAGTCTCCCAGGACAGGGGGCTAAAAGGAACGAGCAGTACTTC
TRBV19	-	TRBJ1-1	-	CASSRLGEFEAFF	TGTGCCAGTAGTAGACTGGGCGAATTCGAAGCTTTCTTT
TRBV9	-	TRBJ2-5	-	CASSVFGGIQETQYF	TGTGCCAGCAGCGTATTTGGTGGGATACAAGAGACCCAGTACTTC
TRBV7-3	-	TRBJ2-7	-	CASSPKPGTNYEQYF	TGTGCCAGCAGCCCTAAACCTGGGACGAACTACGAGCAGTACTTC
TRBV5-1	-	TRBJ1-2	-	CASSSTGAPSNYGYTF	TGCGCCAGCAGTTCAACCGGGGCCCCCTCTAACTATGGCTACACCTTC
TRBV18	-	TRBJ2-3	-	CASSPDGTPGDTQYF	TGTGCCAGCTCACCAGACGGGACTCCCGGGGATACGCAGTATTTT
TRBV19	once	TRBJ1-6	-	CASSISTAAMNYNSPLHF	TGTGCCAGTAGTATCTCAACAGCGGCGATGAACTATAATTCACCCCTCCACTTT
TRBV11-2	-	TRBJ1-6	-	CASSSQGRDNSPLHF	TGTGCCAGCAGCTCACAGGGTCGAGATAATTCACCCCTCCACTTT
TRBV5-5	-	TRBJ2-2	-	CASSLHIGTWELFF	TGTGCCAGCAGCTTGCACATCGGGACTTGGGAGCTGTTTTTT
TRBV30	once	TRBJ1-3	-	CAWSVFRQVGNTIYF	TGTGCCTGGAGTGTCTTTCGACAGGTTGGAAACACCATATATTTT
TRBV9	-	TRBJ2-3	-	CASSVTGPTSTDTQYF	TGTGCCAGCAGCGTAACGGGACCCACGAGCACAGATACGCAGTATTTT
TRBV30	-	TRBJ1-2	TRBD1	CAWRNEGAIDYTF	TGTGCCTGGAGAAACGAGGGGGCGATCGACTACACCTTC
TRBV25-1	once	TRBJ1-6	TRBD1	CASSGDRGNSPLHF	TGTGCCAGCAGTGGGGACAGGGGTAATTCACCCCTCCACTTT
TRBV18	-	TRBJ1-6	-	CASSPIRNNRFDNSPLHF	TGTGCCAGCTCACCAATTCGGAACAACCGCTTTGATAATTCACCCCTCCACTTT
TRBV2	-	TRBJ1-5	-	CASSDGGNIVNQPQHF	TGTGCCAGCAGTGATGGAGGGAATATAGTCAATCAGCCCCAGCATTTT
TRBV6-1	-	TRBJ2-7	TRBD1	CASSISGQVPYEQYF	TGTGCCAGCAGCATATCGGGACAGGTCCCCTACGAGCAGTACTTC
TRBV7-9	-	TRBJ1-2	-	CASSFSDRLHGYTF	TGTGCCAGCAGCTTCTCTGACAGGCTACATGGCTACACCTTC
TRBV30	-	TRBJ2-2	-	CAWSGGLDSGELFF	TGTGCCTGGAGTGGAGGGCTGGATTCCGGGGAGCTGTTTTTT
TRBV30	-	TRBJ2-1	-	CAWLASNNEQFF	TGTGCCTGGCTAGCGTCCAACAATGAGCAGTTCTTC
TRBV7-3	-	TRBJ2-5	-	CASSPEGPGPVETQYF	TGTGCCAGCAGCCCCGAAGGGCCGGGACCGGTAGAGACCCAGTACTTC
TRBV6-5	-	TRBJ1-2	TRBD1	CASSYSGQGYYGYTF	TGTGCCAGCAGTTACTCGGGACAGGGATACTATGGCTACACCTTC
TRBV7-2	-	TRBJ2-7	TRBD1	CASSRDSTYEQYF	TGTGCCAGCAGCCGGGACAGTACCTACGAGCAGTACTTC
TRBV7-2	-	TRBJ2-1	TRBD1	CASSTSAQGAIAYNEQFF	TGTGCCAGCAGCACCAGCGCCCAGGGGGCGATTGCCTACAATGAGCAGTTCTTC
TRBV5-1	-	TRBJ2-7	TRBD1	CASSVPGQGYEQYF	TGCGCCAGCAGCGTGCCGGGACAGGGTTACGAGCAGTACTTC
TRBV4-2	-	TRBJ1-4	TRBD1	CASSQMTGWNEKLFF	TGTGCCAGCAGCCAGATGACAGGGTGGAATGAAAAACTGTTTTTT
TRBV21-1	-	TRBJ2-7	-	CASSLPPGPYEQYF	TGTGCCAGCAGCCTACCCCCAGGTCCATACGAGCAGTACTTC
TRBV6-6	-	TRBJ2-2	-	CASSYLQGRIGELFF	TGTGCCAGCAGTTACTTGCAGGGTAGGATCGGGGAGCTGTTTTTT
TRBV14	-	TRBJ2-7	-	CASSPGEESYEQYF	TGTGCCAGCAGCCCAGGGGAAGAATCCTACGAGCAGTACTTC
TRBV19	-	TRBJ1-6	-	CASSIPGSPLHF	TGTGCCAGTAGTATTCCCGGCTCACCCCTCCACTTT